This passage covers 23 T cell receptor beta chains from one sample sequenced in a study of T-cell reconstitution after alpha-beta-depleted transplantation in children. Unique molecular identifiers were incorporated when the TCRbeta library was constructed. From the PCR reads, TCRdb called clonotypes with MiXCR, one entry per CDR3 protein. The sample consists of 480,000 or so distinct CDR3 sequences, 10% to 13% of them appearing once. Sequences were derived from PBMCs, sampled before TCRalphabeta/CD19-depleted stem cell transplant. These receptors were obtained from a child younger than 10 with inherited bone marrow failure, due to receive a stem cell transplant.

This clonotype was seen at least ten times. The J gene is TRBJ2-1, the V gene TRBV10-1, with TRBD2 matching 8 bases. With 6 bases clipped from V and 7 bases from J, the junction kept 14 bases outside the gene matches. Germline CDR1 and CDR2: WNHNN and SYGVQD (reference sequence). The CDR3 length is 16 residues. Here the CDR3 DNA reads TGCGCCAGCAGCCACACTGGGACTAGACCTTTGAATGAGCAGTTCTTC. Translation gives CASSHTGTRPLNEQFF.

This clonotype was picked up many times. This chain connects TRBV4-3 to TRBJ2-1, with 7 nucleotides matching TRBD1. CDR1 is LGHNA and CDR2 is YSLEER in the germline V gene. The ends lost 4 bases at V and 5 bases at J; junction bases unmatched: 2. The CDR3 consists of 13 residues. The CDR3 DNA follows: TGCGCCAGCAGCCTTACAGGGGACAATGAGCAGTTCTTC. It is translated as CASSLTGDNEQFF.

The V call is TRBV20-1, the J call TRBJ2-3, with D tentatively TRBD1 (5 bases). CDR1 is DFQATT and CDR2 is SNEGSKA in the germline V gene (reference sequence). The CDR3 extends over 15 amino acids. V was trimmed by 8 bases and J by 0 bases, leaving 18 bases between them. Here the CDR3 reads CSCPDRRKSTDTQYF. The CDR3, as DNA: TGCAGTTGCCCTGACAGACGAAAAAGCACAGATACGCAGTATTTT.

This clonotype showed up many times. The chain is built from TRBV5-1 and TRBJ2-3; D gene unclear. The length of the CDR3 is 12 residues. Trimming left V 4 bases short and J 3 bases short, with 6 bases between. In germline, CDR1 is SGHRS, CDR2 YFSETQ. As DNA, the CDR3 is TGCGCCAGCAGCCCAGAGACAGATACGCAGTATTTT. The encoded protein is CASSPETDTQYF.

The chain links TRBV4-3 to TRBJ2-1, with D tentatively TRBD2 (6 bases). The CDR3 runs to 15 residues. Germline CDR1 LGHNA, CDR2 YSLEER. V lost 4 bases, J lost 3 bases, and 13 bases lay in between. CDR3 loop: CASSPGRSDYNEQFF. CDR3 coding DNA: TGCGCCAGCAGCCCAGGGAGGAGCGACTACAATGAGCAGTTCTTC.

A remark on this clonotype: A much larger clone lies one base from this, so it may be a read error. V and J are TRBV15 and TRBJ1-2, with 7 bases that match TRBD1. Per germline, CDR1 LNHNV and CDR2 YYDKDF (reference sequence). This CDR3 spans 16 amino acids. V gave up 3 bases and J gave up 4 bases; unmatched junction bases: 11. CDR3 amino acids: CATSSDSGQLFYGYTF. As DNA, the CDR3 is TGTGCCACCAGCAGCGATTCGGGACAGCTATTCTATGGCTACACCTTC.

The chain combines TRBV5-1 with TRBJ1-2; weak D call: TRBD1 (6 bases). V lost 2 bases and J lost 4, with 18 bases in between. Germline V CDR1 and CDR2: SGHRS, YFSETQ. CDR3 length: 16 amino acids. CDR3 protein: CASSFYPTGASYGYTF. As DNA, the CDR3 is TGCGCCAGCAGCTTTTACCCGACAGGCGCTAGCTATGGCTACACCTTC.

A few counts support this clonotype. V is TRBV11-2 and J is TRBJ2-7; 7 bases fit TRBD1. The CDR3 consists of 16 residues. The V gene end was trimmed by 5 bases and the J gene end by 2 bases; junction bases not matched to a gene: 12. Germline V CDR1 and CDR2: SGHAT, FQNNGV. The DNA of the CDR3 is TGTGCCAGCAGCCCGTGGGACCAGGGGGTAGCCTACGAGCAGTACTTC. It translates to CASSPWDQGVAYEQYF.

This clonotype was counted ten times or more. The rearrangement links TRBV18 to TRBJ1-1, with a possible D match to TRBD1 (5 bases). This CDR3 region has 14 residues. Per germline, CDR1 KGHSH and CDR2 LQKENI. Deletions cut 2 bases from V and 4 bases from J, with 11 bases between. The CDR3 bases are TGTGCCAGCTCACCATTATCAGGGACCACTGAAGCTTTCTTT. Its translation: CASSPLSGTTEAFF.

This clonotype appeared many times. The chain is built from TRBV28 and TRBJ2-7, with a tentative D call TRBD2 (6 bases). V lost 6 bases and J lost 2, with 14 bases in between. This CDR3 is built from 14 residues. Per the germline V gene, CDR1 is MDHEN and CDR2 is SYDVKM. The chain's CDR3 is CASRAPGEAYEQYF. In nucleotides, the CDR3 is TGTGCCAGCAGGGCCCCGGGAGAGGCCTACGAGCAGTACTTC.

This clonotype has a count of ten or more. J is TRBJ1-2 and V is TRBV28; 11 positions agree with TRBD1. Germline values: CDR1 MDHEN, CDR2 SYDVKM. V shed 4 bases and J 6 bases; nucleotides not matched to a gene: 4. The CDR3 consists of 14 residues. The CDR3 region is CASSSRTGGHGYTF. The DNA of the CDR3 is TGTGCCAGCAGTTCGAGGACAGGGGGCCATGGCTACACCTTC.

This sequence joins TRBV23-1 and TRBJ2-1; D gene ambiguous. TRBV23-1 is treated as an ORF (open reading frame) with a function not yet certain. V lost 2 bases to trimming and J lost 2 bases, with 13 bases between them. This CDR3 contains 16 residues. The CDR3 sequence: CASSQPLSGAYNEQFF. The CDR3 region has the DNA TGCGCCAGCAGTCAACCCCTATCGGGTGCCTACAATGAGCAGTTCTTC.

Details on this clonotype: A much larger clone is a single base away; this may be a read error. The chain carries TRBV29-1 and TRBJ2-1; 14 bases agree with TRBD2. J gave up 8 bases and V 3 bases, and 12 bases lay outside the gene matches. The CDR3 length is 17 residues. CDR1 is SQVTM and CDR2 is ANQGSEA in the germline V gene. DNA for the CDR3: TGCAGCGTTGATCCGCTGGGACTAGCGGGAGCGAGGGATGAGCAGTTCTTC. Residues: CSVDPLGLAGARDEQFF.

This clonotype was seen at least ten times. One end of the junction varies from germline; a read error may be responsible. CDR3 protein: CSAREIATNEKLFF. The CDR3 nucleotides read TGCAGTGCCAGAGAGATTGCAACTAATGAAAAACTGTTTTTT. The chain uses TRBV20-1 and TRBJ1-4, with D uncertain. CDR3 length: 14 amino acids. Per germline, CDR1 DFQATT and CDR2 SNEGSKA (reference sequence).

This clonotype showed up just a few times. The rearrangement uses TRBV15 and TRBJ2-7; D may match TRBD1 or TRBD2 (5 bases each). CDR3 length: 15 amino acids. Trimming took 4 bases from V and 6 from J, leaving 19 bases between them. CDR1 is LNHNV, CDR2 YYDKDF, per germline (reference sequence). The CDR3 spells CATSKGDGRLREQYF. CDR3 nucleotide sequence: TGTGCCACCAGCAAAGGGGACGGTCGGTTGCGCGAGCAGTACTTC.

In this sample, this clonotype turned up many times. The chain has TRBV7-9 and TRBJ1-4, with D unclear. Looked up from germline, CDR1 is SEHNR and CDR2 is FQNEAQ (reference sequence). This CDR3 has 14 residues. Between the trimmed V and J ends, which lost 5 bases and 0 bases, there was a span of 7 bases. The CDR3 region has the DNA TGTGCCAGCAGCAACAACCCAACTAATGAAAAACTGTTTTTT. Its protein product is CASSNNPTNEKLFF.

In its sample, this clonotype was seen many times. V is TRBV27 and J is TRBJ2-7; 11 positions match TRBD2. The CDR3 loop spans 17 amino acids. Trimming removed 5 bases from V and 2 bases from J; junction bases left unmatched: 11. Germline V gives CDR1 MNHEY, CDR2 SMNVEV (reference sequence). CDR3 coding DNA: TGTGCCAGCAGTCCGATTTGGCTAGCGGGGGGTCCCTACGAGCAGTACTTC. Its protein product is CASSPIWLAGGPYEQYF.

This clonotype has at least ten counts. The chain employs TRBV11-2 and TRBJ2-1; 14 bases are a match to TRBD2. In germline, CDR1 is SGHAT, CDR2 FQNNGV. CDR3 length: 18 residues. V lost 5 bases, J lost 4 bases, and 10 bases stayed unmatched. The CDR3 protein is CASSPGTSGSVWYNEQFF. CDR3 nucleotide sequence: TGTGCCAGCAGCCCAGGGACTAGCGGGAGTGTTTGGTACAATGAGCAGTTCTTC.

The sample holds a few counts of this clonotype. CDR3 nucleotide sequence: TGTGCCAGCAGTTTGGGCGGGCCCTGGGACACCATATATTTT. Translated, it gives CASSLGGPWDTIYF. This chain connects TRBV12-3 or TRBV12-4 to TRBJ1-3; no clear D gene. The CDR3 runs 14 residues. Trimming left V 3 bases short and J 8 bases short, with 14 bases between.

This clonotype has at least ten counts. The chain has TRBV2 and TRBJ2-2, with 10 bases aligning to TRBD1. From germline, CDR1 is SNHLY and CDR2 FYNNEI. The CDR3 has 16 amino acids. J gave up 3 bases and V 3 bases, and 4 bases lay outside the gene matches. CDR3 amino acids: CASSEGQGSYTGELFF. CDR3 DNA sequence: TGTGCCAGCAGTGAGGGACAGGGGTCCTACACCGGGGAGCTGTTTTTT.

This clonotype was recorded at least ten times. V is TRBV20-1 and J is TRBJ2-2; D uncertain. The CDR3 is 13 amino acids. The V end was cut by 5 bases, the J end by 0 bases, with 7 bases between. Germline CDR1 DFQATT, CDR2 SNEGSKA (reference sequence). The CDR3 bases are TGCAGTGCTGGTGTTCCGAACACCGGGGAGCTGTTTTTT. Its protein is CSAGVPNTGELFF.

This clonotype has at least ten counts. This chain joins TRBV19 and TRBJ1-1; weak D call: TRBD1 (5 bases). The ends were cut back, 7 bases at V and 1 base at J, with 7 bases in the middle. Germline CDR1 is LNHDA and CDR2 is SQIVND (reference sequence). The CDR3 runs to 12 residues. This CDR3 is CASIDRNTEAFF. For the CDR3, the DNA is TGTGCCAGTATCGACAGGAACACTGAAGCTTTCTTT. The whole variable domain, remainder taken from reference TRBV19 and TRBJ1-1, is DGGITQSPKYLFRKEGQNVTLSCEQNLNHDAMYWYRQDPGQGLRLIYYSQIVNDFQKGDIAEGYSVSREKKESFPLTVTSAQKNPTAFYLCASIDRNTEAFFGQGTRLTVV.

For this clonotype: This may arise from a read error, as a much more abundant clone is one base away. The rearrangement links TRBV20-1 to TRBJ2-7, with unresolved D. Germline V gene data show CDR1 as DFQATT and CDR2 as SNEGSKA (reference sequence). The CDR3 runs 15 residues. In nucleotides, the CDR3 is TGCTGTGCTAGAGATCTAACAGCGAATCCCTACGAGCAGTACTTC. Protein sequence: CCARDLTANPYEQYF.